These 16 T cell receptor beta chains share one sample of origin, sequenced in a study of Graves' ophthalmopathy and Graves' hyperthyroidism. Using RNA transcripts, the TCR beta CDR3 regions were amplified. Second-round multiplex PCR came after first-round RT-PCR with HTBI primers. TCRdb processed the multiplex PCR reads anew with MiXCR; each CDR3 protein has one entry. The sample has about 380,000 distinct CDR3 sequences, 15% to 17% seen once; the top ten hold about 7.3%. The specimen was peripheral blood. The receptors derive from a woman between 18 and 30 years old with stable Graves' hyperthyroidism.

This clonotype was counted ten times or more. The chain has TRBV5-6 and TRBJ1-5; unclear D gene. Germline V lookup: CDR1 SGHDT, CDR2 YYEEEE. This CDR3 is 15 amino acids long. V gave up 0 bases and J gave up 1 base, with 8 bases separating them. CDR3 bases: TGTGCCAGCAGCTTGGATGGTGGGAGCAATCAGCCCCAGCATTTT. This encodes CASSLDGGSNQPQHF.

This clonotype was recorded many times. CDR3 protein: CASRPTGTLDPQHF. The CDR3 DNA follows: TGTGCCAGCAGACCCACCGGGACTTTAGATCCCCAGCATTTT. The V call is TRBV12-3 or TRBV12-4, the J call TRBJ1-5; tentatively, D is TRBD1 (5 bases). The CDR3 spans 14 residues. V was clipped by 6 bases and J by 10 bases, with 19 bases between them.

The sample holds many counts of this clonotype. The chain has TRBV7-9 and TRBJ2-5, with TRBD2 identical over 7 bases. Germline V gene sequence: CDR1 SEHNR, CDR2 FQNEAQ (reference sequence). With 6 bases clipped from V and 5 bases from J, the junction kept 6 bases outside the gene matches. CDR3 length: 13 residues. The CDR3 is CASSLSGAETQYF. In DNA form, the CDR3 reads TGTGCCAGCAGTTTAAGCGGGGCGGAGACCCAGTACTTC.

This clonotype was picked up many times. The CDR3 nucleotides are TGTGCCAGCAGGAAAGGTATTAGGGGCCGAGACACTGAAGCTTTCTTT. Translation: CASRKGIRGRDTEAFF. This chain connects TRBV5-6 to TRBJ1-1; tentatively, D is TRBD1 (5 bases). The germline V and J ends were trimmed by 5 bases and 3 bases, with 20 bases remaining between them. This CDR3 region has 16 residues. In germline, CDR1 is SGHDT, CDR2 YYEEEE.

Many counts were recorded for this clonotype. This chain connects TRBV27 to TRBJ2-5; TRBD1 might be the D (6 bases). The CDR3 sequence is 14 residues long. The germline V gene has CDR1 MNHEY and CDR2 SMNVEV (reference sequence). V shed 5 bases and J shed 0 bases, with 10 bases lying between them. For the CDR3, the DNA is TGTGCCAGCAGTAAACAGGGAAACCAAGAGACCCAGTACTTC. Translated: CASSKQGNQETQYF.

This clonotype was seen repeatedly, ten times or more. V is TRBV12-3 or TRBV12-4 and J is TRBJ2-7; possible D gene TRBD1, 6 bases. V gave up 6 bases and J gave up 2 bases, with 11 bases separating them. This CDR3 has 13 amino acids. The CDR3 loop reads CASSHDRTYEQYF. The CDR3 coding sequence is TGTGCCAGCAGCCACGACAGGACCTACGAGCAGTACTTC.

This clonotype showed up many times. The rearrangement links TRBV28 to TRBJ1-1; TRBD1 agrees at 9 bases. Germline loops: CDR1 MDHEN, CDR2 SYDVKM. V was clipped by 10 bases and J by 11 bases; unmatched bases: 14. This CDR3 contains 13 residues. Here the CDR3 reads CATHTLQGAGAFF. The CDR3 nucleotides are TGTGCCACCCACACACTACAGGGGGCAGGTGCTTTCTTT.

The chain employs TRBV19 and TRBJ2-7, with 7 nucleotides matching TRBD1. Unmatched junction bases numbered 7, after V lost 6 bases and J lost 2 bases. The germline gives CDR1 LNHDA, CDR2 SQIVND (reference sequence). The CDR3 is made up of 14 amino acids. The CDR3 DNA follows: TGTGCCAGTAGGGCAACAGGGGAAACCTACGAGCAGTACTTC. Translating it yields CASRATGETYEQYF.

V gene TRBV6-2 or TRBV6-3 combines with J gene TRBJ2-5, with 10 bases lining up with TRBD2. The CDR3 is 14 residues long. Per germline, CDR1 MNHEY and CDR2 SVGEGT. J was trimmed by 2 bases and V by 6 bases; bases with no gene match: 3. The CDR3 DNA sequence: TGTGCCAGCAGAGGACTAGCGGTACAAGAGACCCAGTACTTC. Translating gives CASRGLAVQETQYF.

This clonotype was detected many times. V is TRBV6-1 and J is TRBJ2-4; D gene uncertain. Germline lookup yields CDR1 MNHNS and CDR2 SASEGT. V was shortened by 6 bases and J by 0 bases, with 9 bases between the two germline ends. This CDR3 spans 14 amino acids. The CDR3 sequence is CASRSLLAKNIQYF. CDR3 nucleotide sequence: TGTGCCAGCAGAAGTTTGCTAGCCAAAAACATTCAGTACTTC.

This clonotype has ten or more counts. The rearrangement links TRBV20-1 to TRBJ2-7, with 7 nucleotides matching TRBD1. V was clipped by 6 bases and J by 0 bases; unmatched bases: 5. Germline V lookup: CDR1 DFQATT, CDR2 SNEGSKA (reference sequence). This CDR3 is built from 13 residues. The CDR3 nucleotides are TGCAGTGCCCGACAGGGCTTCTCCTACGAGCAGTACTTC. It specifies CSARQGFSYEQYF.

This clonotype was counted ten times or more. The junction differs from germline at one of its ends, possibly a read error. The gene calls are TRBV2 and TRBJ1-1, with D tentatively TRBD1 (5 bases). The CDR3 runs to 17 residues. Per the germline V gene, CDR1 is SNHLY and CDR2 is FYNNEI. CDR3 amino acids: CASSGLIQGRLNAEAFF. The CDR3 DNA reads TGTGCCAGCAGTGGGTTGATTCAGGGTCGACTGAACGCTGAAGCTTTCTTT.

This clonotype has at least ten counts. J is TRBJ1-1 and V is TRBV12-3 or TRBV12-4; D possibly corresponds to TRBD1 (5 bases). V gave up 2 bases and J gave up 0 bases, with 13 bases separating them. The CDR3 runs to 16 residues. CDR3 in amino acids: CASSLRAGVMNTEAFF. CDR3 sequence (DNA): TGTGCCAGCAGTTTACGGGCGGGGGTGATGAACACTGAAGCTTTCTTT.

This clonotype occurred many times. The J gene is TRBJ2-7, the V gene TRBV7-2; the match to TRBD2 covers 7 bases. The germline V gene encodes CDR1 SGHTA and CDR2 FQGNSA. Unmatched junction bases numbered 8, after V lost 2 bases and J lost 7 bases. This CDR3 region has 14 residues. As DNA, the CDR3 is TGTGCCAGCAGCTTACAGCGGGGTGGGGAAGAGCAGTACTTC. Residues: CASSLQRGGEEQYF.

This clonotype was detected ten times or more. The chain is built from TRBV14 and TRBJ1-2, with D perhaps matching TRBD1 (6 bases). The V and J ends lost 5 bases and 5 bases respectively, with 15 bases between them. This CDR3 has 14 amino acids. Germline V gene sequence: CDR1 SGHDN, CDR2 FVKESK. The CDR3 DNA reads TGTGCCAGCAGCAATAGGACAGTGCTGTATGGCTACACCTTC. Protein product: CASSNRTVLYGYTF.

The chain couples TRBV19 to TRBJ2-6; D unclear. The CDR3 consists of 16 residues. The germline V and J ends were trimmed by 4 bases and 0 bases, with 10 bases remaining between them. The germline V gene has CDR1 LNHDA and CDR2 SQIVND (reference sequence). The CDR3 spells CASSTRRTSGANVLTF. CDR3 nucleotide sequence: TGTGCCAGTAGTACCCGACGGACCTCTGGGGCCAACGTCCTGACTTTC. Based on the CDR3 plus reference TRBV19 and TRBJ2-6, the full variable domain is DGGITQSPKYLFRKEGQNVTLSCEQNLNHDAMYWYRQDPGQGLRLIYYSQIVNDFQKGDIAEGYSVSREKKESFPLTVTSAQKNPTAFYLCASSTRRTSGANVLTFGAGSRLTVL.